Reported below is one TCR beta chain. V lost 2 bases and J lost 0, with 11 bases in between. Germline CDR1 SGHAT, CDR2 FQNNGV. The CDR3 loop spans 15 amino acids. The table came from immunoSEQ multiplex PCR; TCRdb's copy has only in-frame clones and leaves some out. The sample records some 250,000 clones, over 75% being singletons. These data are taken from a study of blood T cell repertoires in COVID-19. This chain uses TRBV11-2 with TRBJ2-7; TRBD2 might be the D (5 bases). Sequenced input: peripheral blood. The receptor comes from a woman of 80 years or more with acute or convalescent COVID-19. The CDR3 here is CASSLLGGPSYEQYF. DNA for the CDR3: TGTGCCAGCAGCTTATTGGGCGGGCCCTCCTACGAGCAGTACTTC.